This TCR beta chain was profiled in a study of blood T cell repertoires in COVID-19. Study information: Spain, Italy and the United States supplied samples that represented acute and convalescent COVID-19. Sources were T cells, B-cell-depleted T cells, or PBMCs; the material itself was cDNA or gDNA.

Per the germline V gene, CDR1 is SNHLY and CDR2 is FYNNEI. The CDR3 is 15 amino acids. Between the trimmed V and J ends, which lost 3 bases and 3 bases, there was a span of 12 bases. As processed by the authors: Counts of nucleated cells, estimated from reference gene primer amplification, were obtained. Generated by immunoSEQ multiplex PCR, the TCRdb table keeps only in-frame clones and is missing some. The V and J calls and clone size come from that table; D and trimming were worked out from the DNA. The sample has around 140,000 clones; 80% to 85% are singletons. The source is a woman in her fifties or sixties with acute or convalescent COVID-19. The chain joins TRBV2 to TRBJ1-5; D is perhaps TRBD1 (6 bases). The sequenced material came from peripheral blood. CDR3 sequence reads: CASSDPSGDNQPQHF. CDR3 DNA sequence: TGTGCCAGCAGTGACCCTTCAGGGGACAATCAGCCCCAGCATTTT.